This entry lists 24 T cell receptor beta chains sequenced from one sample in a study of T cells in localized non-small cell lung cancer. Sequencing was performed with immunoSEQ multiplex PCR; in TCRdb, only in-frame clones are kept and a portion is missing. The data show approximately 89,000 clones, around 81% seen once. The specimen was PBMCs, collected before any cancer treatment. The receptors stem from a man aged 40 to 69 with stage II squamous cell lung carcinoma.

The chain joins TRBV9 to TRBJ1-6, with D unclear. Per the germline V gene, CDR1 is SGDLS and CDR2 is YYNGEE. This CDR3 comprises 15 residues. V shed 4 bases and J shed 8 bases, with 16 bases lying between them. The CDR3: CASSPAAATDSPLHF. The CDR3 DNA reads TGTGCCAGCAGCCCAGCTGCAGCCACCGATTCACCCCTCCACTTT.

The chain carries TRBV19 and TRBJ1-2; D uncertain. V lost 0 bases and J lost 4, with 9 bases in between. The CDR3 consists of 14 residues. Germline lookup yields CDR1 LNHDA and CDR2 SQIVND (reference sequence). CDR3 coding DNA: TGTGCCAGTAGTATAGACACTGGACTCTATGGCTACACCTTC. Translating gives CASSIDTGLYGYTF.

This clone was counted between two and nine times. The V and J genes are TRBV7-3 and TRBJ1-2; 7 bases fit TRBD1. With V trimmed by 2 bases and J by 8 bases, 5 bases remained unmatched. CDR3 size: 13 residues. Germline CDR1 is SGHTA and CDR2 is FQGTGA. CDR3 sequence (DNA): TGTGCCAGCAGCTTATCAGGGGGAGGCGGCTACACCTTC. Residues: CASSLSGGGGYTF.

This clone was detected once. CDR3 sequence: CASSVGRVGTGELFF. CDR3 sequence (DNA): TGTGCCAGCAGCGTAGGAAGGGTAGGAACCGGGGAGCTGTTTTTT. This chain connects TRBV9 to TRBJ2-2; D is uncertain. Germline V gene sequence: CDR1 SGDLS, CDR2 YYNGEE. The CDR3 length is 15 residues. The germline V and J ends were trimmed by 0 bases and 5 bases, with 11 bases remaining between them.

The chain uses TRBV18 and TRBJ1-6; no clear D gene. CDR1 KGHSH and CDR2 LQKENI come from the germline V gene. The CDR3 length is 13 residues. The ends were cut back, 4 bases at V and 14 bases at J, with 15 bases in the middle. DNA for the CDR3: TGTGCCAGCTCACACCCTGACGGACGAGCCCTCCACTTT. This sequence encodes CASSHPDGRALHF.

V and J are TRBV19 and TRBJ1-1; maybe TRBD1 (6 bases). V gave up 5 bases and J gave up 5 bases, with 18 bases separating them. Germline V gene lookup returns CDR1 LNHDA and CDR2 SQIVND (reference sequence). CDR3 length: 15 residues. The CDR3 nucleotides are TGTGCCAGTAGTGTCCATCAGGGGTTGGGGACTGAAGCTTTCTTT. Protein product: CASSVHQGLGTEAFF.

CDR3 sequence reads: CASSPQTGTEETQYF. The CDR3 nucleotides are TGTGCCAGCTCACCCCAAACCGGGACAGAAGAGACCCAGTACTTC. This chain joins TRBV18 and TRBJ2-5; 7 nucleotides align to TRBD1. CDR1 is KGHSH, CDR2 LQKENI, per germline. Unmatched junction bases numbered 7, after V lost 3 bases and J lost 3 bases. CDR3 length: 15 residues.

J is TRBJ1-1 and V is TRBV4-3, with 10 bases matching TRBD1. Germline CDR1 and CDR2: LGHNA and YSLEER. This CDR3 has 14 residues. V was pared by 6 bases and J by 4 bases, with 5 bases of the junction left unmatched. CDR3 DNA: TGCGCCAGCAGTCGCGACAGGGGGCCCACTGAAGCTTTCTTT. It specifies CASSRDRGPTEAFF.

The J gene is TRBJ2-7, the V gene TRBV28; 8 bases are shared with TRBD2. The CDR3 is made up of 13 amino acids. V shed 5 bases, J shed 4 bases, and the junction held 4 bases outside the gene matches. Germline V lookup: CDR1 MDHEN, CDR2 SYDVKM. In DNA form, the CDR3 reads TGTGCCAGCAGTCTACTAGCGGCGTACGAGCAGTACTTC. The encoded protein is CASSLLAAYEQYF.

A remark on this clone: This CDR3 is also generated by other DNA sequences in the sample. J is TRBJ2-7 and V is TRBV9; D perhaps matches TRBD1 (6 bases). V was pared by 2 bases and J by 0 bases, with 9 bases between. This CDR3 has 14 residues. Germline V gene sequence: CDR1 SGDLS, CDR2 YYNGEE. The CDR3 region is CASSVGGSSYEQYF. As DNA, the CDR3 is TGTGCCAGCAGCGTTGGGGGCAGCTCCTACGAGCAGTACTTC.

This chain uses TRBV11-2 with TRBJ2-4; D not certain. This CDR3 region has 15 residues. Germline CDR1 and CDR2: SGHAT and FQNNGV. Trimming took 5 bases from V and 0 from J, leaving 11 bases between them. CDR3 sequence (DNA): TGTGCCAGCAGCCATCTCCGGCTAGCCAAAAACATTCAGTACTTC. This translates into CASSHLRLAKNIQYF.

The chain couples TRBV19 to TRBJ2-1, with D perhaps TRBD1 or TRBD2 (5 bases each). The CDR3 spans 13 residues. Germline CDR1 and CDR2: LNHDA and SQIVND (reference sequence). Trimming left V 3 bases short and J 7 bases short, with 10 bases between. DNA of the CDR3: TGTGCCAGTAGTATCACTAGGGGTAATGAGCAGTTCTTC. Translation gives CASSITRGNEQFF.

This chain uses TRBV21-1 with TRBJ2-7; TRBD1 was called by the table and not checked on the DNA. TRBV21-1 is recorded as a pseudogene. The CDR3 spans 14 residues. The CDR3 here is CASSNPRQGDEQYF. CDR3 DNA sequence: TGTGCCAGCAGCAACCCCCGACAGGGCGACGAGCAGTACTTC.

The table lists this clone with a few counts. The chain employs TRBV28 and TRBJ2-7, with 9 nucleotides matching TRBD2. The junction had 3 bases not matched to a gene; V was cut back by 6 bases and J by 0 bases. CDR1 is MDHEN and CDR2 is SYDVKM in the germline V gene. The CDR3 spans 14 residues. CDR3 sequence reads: CASRLAGPSYEQYF. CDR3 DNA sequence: TGTGCCAGCAGACTAGCGGGTCCCTCCTACGAGCAGTACTTC.

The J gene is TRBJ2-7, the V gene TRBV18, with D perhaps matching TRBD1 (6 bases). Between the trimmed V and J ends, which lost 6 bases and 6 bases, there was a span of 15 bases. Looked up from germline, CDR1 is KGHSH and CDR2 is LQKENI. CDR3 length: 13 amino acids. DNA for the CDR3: TGTGCCAGCTCCCCAGGGGATGGGTCCGAGCAGTACTTC. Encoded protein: CASSPGDGSEQYF.

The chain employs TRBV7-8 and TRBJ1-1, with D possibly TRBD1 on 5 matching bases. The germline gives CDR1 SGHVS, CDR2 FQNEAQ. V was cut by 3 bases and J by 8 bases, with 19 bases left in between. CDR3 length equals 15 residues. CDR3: CASSFSSSGAREAFF. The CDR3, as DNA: TGTGCCAGCAGCTTTTCTTCATCCGGGGCCAGGGAAGCTTTCTTT. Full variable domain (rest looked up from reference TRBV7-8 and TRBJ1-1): GAGVSQSPRYKVAKRGQDVALRCDPISGHVSLFWYQQALGQGPEFLTYFQNEAQLDKSGLPSDRFFAERPEGSVSTLKIQRTQQEDSAVYLCASSFSSSGAREAFFGQGTRLTVV.

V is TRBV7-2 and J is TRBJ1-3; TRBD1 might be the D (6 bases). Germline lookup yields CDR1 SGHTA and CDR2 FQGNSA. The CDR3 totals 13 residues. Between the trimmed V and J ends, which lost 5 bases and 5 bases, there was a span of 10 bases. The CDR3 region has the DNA TGTGCCAGCAGCCAAGACAGGCGAAACACCATATATTTT. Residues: CASSQDRRNTIYF.

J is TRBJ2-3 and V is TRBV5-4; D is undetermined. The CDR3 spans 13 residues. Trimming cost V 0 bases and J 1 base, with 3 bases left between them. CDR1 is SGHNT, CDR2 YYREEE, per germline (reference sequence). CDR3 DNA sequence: TGTGCCAGCAGCTTGGAACGCACAGATACGCAGTATTTT. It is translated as CASSLERTDTQYF.

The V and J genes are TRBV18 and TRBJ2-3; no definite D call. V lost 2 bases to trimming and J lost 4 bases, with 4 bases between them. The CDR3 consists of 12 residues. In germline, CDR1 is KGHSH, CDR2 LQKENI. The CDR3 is CASSPSPDTQYF. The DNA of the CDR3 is TGTGCCAGCTCACCATCCCCAGATACGCAGTATTTT.

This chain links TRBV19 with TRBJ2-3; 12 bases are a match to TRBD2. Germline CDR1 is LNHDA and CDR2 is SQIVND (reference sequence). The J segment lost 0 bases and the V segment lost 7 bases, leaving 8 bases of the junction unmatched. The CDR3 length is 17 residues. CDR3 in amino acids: CASTRGGTSGSTDTQYF. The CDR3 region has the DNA TGTGCCAGTACCCGCGGGGGGACTAGCGGGAGCACAGATACGCAGTATTTT.

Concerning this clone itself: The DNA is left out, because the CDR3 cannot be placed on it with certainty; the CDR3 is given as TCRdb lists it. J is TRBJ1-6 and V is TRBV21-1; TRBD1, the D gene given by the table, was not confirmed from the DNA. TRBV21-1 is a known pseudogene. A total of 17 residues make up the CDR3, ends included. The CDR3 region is CASSKVGTGANNSPLHF.

The CDR3 nucleotides are TGTGCCAGCAGCCAAGGCATCGGGGCCGATACGCAGTATTTT. Protein product: CASSQGIGADTQYF. The V and J genes are TRBV4-2 and TRBJ2-3, with D perhaps TRBD1 or TRBD2 (5 bases each). CDR1 and CDR2 from the germline V gene are LGHNA and YNFKEQ. This CDR3 comprises 14 residues. V was cut by 1 base and J by 6 bases, with 11 bases left in between.

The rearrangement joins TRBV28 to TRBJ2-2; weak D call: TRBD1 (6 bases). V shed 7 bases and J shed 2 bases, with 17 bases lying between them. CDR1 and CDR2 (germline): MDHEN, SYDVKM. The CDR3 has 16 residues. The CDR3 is CASTDRPRGNTGELFF. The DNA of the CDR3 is TGTGCCAGCACTGACAGGCCGAGGGGAAACACCGGGGAGCTGTTTTTT.

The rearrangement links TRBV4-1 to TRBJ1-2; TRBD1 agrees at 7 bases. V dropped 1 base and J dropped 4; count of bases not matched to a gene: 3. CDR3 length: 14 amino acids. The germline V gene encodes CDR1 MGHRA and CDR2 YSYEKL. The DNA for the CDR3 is TGCGCCAGCAGCCAAGCCGAGGGGGCCTATGGCTACACCTTC. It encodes CASSQAEGAYGYTF.